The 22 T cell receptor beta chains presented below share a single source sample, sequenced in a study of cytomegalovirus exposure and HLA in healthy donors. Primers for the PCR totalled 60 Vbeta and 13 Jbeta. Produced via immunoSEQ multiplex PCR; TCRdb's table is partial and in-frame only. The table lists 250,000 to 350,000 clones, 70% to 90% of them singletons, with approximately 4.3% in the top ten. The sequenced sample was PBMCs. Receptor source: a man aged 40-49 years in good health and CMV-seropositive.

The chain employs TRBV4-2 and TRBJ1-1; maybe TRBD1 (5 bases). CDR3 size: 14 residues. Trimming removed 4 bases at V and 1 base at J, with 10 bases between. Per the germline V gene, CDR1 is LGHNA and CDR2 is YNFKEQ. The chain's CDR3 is CASSRRGGNTEAFF. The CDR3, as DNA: TGTGCCAGCAGCCGCCGGGGGGGGAACACTGAAGCTTTCTTT.

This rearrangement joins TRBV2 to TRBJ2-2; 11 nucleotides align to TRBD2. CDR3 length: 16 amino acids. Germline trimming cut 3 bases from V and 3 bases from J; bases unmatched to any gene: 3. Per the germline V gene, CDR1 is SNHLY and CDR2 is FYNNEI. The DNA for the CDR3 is TGTGCCAGCAGTGATCTAGCGGGAGGATACACCGGGGAGCTGTTTTTT. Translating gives CASSDLAGGYTGELFF.

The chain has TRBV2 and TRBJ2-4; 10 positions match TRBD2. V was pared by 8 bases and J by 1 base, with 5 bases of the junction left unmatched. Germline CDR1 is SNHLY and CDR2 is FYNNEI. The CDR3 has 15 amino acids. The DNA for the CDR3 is TGTGCCAGCTCAGAACTAGCGGGGGCCAAAAACATTCAGTACTTC. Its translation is CASSELAGAKNIQYF.

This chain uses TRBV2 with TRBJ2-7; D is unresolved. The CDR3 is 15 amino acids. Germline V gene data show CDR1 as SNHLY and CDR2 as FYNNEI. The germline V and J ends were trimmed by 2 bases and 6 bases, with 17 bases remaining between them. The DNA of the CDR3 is TGTGCCAGCAGTGAACACGGCCGCATTTGGAGCGAGCAGTACTTC. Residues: CASSEHGRIWSEQYF.

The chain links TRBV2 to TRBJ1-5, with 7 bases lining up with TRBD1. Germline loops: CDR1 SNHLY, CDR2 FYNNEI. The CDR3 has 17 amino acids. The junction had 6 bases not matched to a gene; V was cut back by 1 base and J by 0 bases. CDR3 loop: CASSEGGWTGSNQPQHF. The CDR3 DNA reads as TGTGCCAGCAGTGAAGGAGGGTGGACAGGTAGCAATCAGCCCCAGCATTTT.

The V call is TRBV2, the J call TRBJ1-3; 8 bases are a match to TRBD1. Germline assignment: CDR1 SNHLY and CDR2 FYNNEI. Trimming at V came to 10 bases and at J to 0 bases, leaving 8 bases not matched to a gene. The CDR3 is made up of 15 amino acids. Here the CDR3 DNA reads TGTGCCATCCTCAAGACAGGGGTCTCTGGAAACACCATATATTTT. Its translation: CAILKTGVSGNTIYF. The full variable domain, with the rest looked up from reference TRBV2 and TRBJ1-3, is EPEVTQTPSHQVTQMGQEVILRCVPISNHLYFYWYRQILGQKVEFLVSFYNNEISEKSEIFDDQFSVERPDGSNFTLKIRSTKLEDSAMYFCAILKTGVSGNTIYFGEGSWLTVV.

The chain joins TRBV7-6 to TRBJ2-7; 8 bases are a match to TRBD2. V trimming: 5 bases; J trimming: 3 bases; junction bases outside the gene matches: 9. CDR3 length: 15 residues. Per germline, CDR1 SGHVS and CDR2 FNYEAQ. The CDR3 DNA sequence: TGTGCCAGCAGCCTCTCCGGGACTAGTAACTACGAGCAGTACTTC. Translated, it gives CASSLSGTSNYEQYF.

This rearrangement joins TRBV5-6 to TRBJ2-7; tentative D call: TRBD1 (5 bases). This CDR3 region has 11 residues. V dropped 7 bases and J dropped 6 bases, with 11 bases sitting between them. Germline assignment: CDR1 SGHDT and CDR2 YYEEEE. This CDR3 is CASETDSEQYF. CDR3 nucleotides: TGTGCCAGCGAAACCGACAGCGAGCAGTACTTC. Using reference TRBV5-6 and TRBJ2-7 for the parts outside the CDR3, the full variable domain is DAGVTQSPTHLIKTRGQQVTLRCSPKSGHDTVSWYQQALGQGPQFIFQYYEEEERQRGNFPDRFSGHQFPNYSSELNVNALLLGDSALYLCASETDSEQYFGPGTRLTVT.

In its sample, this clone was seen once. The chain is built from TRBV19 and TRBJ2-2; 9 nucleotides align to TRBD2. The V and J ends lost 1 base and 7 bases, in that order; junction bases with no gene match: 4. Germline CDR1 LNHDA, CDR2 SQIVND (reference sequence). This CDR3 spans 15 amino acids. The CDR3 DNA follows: TGTGCCAGTAGTATAGGTAGCGGGAGAGGCGGGGAGCTGTTTTTT. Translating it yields CASSIGSGRGGELFF.

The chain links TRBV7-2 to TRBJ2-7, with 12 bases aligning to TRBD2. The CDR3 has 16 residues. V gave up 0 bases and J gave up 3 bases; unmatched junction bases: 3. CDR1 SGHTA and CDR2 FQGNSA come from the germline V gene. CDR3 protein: CASSLAGLAGIYEQYF. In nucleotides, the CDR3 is TGTGCCAGCAGCTTAGCAGGACTAGCGGGGATCTACGAGCAGTACTTC.

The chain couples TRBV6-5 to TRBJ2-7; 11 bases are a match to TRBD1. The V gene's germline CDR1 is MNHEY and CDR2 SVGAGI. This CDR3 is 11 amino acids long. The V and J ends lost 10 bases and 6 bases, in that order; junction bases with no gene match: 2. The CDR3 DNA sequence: TGTGCCACCGGGACAGGGGGCGAGCAGTACTTC. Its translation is CATGTGGEQYF.

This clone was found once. The CDR3: CASSIGSEQYF. The CDR3 DNA reads as TGTGCCAGTAGTATTGGGAGCGAGCAGTACTTC. V gene TRBV19 combines with J gene TRBJ2-7; D is possibly TRBD2 (5 bases). The germline V gene has CDR1 LNHDA and CDR2 SQIVND (reference sequence). V was clipped by 3 bases and J by 6 bases, with 6 bases between them. This CDR3 is 11 amino acids long.

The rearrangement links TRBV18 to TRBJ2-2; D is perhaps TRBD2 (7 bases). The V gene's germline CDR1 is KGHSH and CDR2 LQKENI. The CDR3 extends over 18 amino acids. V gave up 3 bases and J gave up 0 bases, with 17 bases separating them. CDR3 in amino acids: CASSPPKRGQANTGELFF. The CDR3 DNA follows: TGTGCCAGCTCACCGCCAAAGCGGGGACAAGCGAACACCGGGGAGCTGTTTTTT.

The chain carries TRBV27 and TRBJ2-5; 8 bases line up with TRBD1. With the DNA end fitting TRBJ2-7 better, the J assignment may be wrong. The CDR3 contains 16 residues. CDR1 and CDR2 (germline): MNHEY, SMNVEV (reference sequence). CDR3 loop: CASSPRQGRASYEQYF. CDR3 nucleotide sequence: TGTGCCAGCAGTCCCCGACAGGGGCGAGCTTCCTACGAGCAGTACTTC.

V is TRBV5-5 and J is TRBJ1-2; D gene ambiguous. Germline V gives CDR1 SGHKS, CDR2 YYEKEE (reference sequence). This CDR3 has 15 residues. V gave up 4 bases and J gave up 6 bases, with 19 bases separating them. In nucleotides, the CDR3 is TGTGCCAGCAGCCCAGCAGTCGCGGGCCGGGATGGCTACACCTTC. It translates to CASSPAVAGRDGYTF.

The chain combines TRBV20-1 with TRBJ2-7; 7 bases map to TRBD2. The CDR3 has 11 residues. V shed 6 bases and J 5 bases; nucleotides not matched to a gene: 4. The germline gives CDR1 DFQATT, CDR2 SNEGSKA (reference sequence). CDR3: CSARGDDEQYF. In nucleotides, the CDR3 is TGCAGTGCCCGGGGGGACGACGAGCAGTACTTC.

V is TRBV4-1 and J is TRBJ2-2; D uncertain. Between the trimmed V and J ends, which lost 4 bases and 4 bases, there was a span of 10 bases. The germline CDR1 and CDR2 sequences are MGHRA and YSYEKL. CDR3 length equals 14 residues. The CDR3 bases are TGCGCCAGCAGCCCAATAACGGGCACCGGGGAGCTGTTTTTT. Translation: CASSPITGTGELFF.

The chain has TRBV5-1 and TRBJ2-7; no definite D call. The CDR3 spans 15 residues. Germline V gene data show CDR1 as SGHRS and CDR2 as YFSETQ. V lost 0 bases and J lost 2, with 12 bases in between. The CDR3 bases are TGCGCCAGCAGCTTGGATGCGGAATATCCCTACGAGCAGTACTTC. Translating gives CASSLDAEYPYEQYF.

The CDR3 sequence: CASSPRSSTGELFF. CDR3 DNA sequence: TGTGCCAGCAGCCCCCGGTCCTCGACCGGGGAGCTGTTTTTT. This rearrangement joins TRBV7-3 to TRBJ2-2; D is unresolved. Germline V gene lookup returns CDR1 SGHTA and CDR2 FQGTGA. This CDR3 spans 14 amino acids. Deletions cut 5 bases from V and 5 bases from J, with 12 bases between.

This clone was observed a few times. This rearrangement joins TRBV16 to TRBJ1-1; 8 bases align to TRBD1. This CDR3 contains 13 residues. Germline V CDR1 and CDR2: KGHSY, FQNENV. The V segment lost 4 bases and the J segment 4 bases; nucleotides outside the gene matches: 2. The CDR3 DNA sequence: TGTGCCAGCAGCCCCAGGGGGCCCACTGAAGCTTTCTTT. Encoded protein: CASSPRGPTEAFF.

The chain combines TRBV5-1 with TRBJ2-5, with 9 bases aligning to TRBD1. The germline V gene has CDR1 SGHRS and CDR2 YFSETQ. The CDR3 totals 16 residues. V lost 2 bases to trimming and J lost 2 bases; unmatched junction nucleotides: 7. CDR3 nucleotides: TGCGCCAGCAGCTTCCGGACAGGGGTACAGCAAGAGACCCAGTACTTC. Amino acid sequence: CASSFRTGVQQETQYF.

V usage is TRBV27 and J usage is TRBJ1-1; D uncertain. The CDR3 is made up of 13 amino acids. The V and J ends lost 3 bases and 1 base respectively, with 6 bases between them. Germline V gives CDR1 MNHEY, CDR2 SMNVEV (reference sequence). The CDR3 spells CASSFVQNTEAFF. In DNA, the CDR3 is TGTGCCAGCAGTTTTGTACAGAACACTGAAGCTTTCTTT.